Below are 7 T cell receptor beta chains sequenced from a single sample in a study of identifying expanded T cells in peripheral blood. Sequencing used immunoSEQ multiplex PCR; TCRdb keeps in-frame clones, though not all of them. The table has about 100,000 clones, over 80% seen once. The sequencing sample was made of blood. The receptors here all came from a person aged 18-69 years in good health.

V is TRBV7-9 and J is TRBJ1-5, with D hard to call. CDR1 SEHNR and CDR2 FQNEAQ come from the germline V gene (reference sequence). The V end lost 5 bases, the J end lost 6 bases, and 20 bases lay between the germline ends. The CDR3 is 16 residues long. The CDR3 loop is CASSLGGEKPGQPQHF. Written as DNA, the CDR3 is TGTGCCAGCAGCCTCGGTGGCGAGAAACCGGGTCAGCCCCAGCATTTT.

The V call is TRBV4-2, the J call TRBJ1-2; D gene ambiguous. The CDR3 consists of 13 residues. V lost 1 base, J lost 3 bases, and 6 bases lay in between. Germline values: CDR1 LGHNA, CDR2 YNFKEQ. The chain's CDR3 is CASSQGSDYGYTF. The CDR3 DNA is TGTGCCAGCAGCCAAGGTTCAGACTATGGCTACACCTTC.

The chain has TRBV5-1 and TRBJ2-7; 7 nucleotides line up with TRBD1. The junction had 8 bases not matched to a gene; V was cut back by 3 bases and J by 2 bases. CDR1 and CDR2 (germline): SGHRS, YFSETQ. The CDR3 extends over 15 amino acids. The CDR3 is CASSYLPRGPYEQYF. CDR3 nucleotides: TGCGCCAGCAGCTACCTTCCGAGGGGGCCCTACGAGCAGTACTTC. Drawing the rest from reference TRBV5-1 and TRBJ2-7, the complete variable domain is KAGVTQTPRYLIKTRGQQVTLSCSPISGHRSVSWYQQTPGQGLQFLFEYFSETQRNKGNFPGRFSGRQFSNSRSEMNVSTLELGDSALYLCASSYLPRGPYEQYFGPGTRLTVT.

This clone has a single count. CDR3 protein: CAISASGENTGELFF. In DNA, the CDR3 is TGTGCCATCAGTGCTAGCGGGGAGAACACCGGGGAGCTGTTTTTT. The chain carries TRBV10-3 and TRBJ2-2; 9 nucleotides line up with TRBD2. Germline V lookup: CDR1 ENHRY, CDR2 SYGVKD. V shed 4 bases, J shed 1 base, and the junction held 1 base outside the gene matches. This CDR3 contains 15 residues.

This chain connects TRBV6-5 to TRBJ1-5, with unresolved D. This CDR3 is 14 amino acids long. CDR1 is MNHEY, CDR2 SVGAGI, per germline. V was cut by 6 bases and J by 1 base, with 10 bases left in between. The CDR3 here is CASSRGLSNQPQHF. CDR3 coding DNA: TGTGCCAGCAGCCGCGGGTTGAGCAATCAGCCCCAGCATTTT.

V is TRBV5-5 and J is TRBJ1-5; D is undetermined. Deletions cut 4 bases from V and 2 bases from J, with 13 bases between. Germline CDR1 reads SGHKS; CDR2 reads YYEKEE (reference sequence). The CDR3 runs to 15 residues. In DNA form, the CDR3 reads TGTGCCAGCAGCCCAGGTTTTCTAGGCAATCAGCCCCAGCATTTT. The encoded protein is CASSPGFLGNQPQHF.

V is TRBV19 and J is TRBJ2-5, with 8 bases aligning to TRBD2. The CDR3 spans 16 residues. CDR1 and CDR2 (germline): LNHDA, SQIVND (reference sequence). V dropped 5 bases and J dropped 6; count of bases not matched to a gene: 14. CDR3 sequence: CASSLPLGSGGKTQYF. CDR3 nucleotide sequence: TGTGCCAGTAGTCTACCTCTAGGGAGCGGGGGTAAGACCCAGTACTTC.